This is a list of T cell receptor beta chains from one sample in a study of blood T cell repertoires in COVID-19. TCRdb's table, derived via immunoSEQ multiplex PCR, lists solely in-frame clones and lacks some. The table records approximately 500,000 clones, approximately 91% of them present only once. Sequencing was carried out using peripheral blood. These receptors were taken from a woman between 45 and 65 years old with COVID-19, enrolled during active disease. The CDR3 runs from the conserved cysteine through the conserved F or W. A D gene is named only where the DNA matches it firmly. Rows give clone size only sometimes, using once, few, many, or a class for an expanded clone.

V	D	size	J	CDR3	DNA
TRBV5-1	.	.	TRBJ1-1	CASSATDGRVRTEAFF	TGCGCCAGCAGCGCGACGGACGGCAGGGTTAGAACTGAAGCTTTCTTT
TRBV30	.	.	TRBJ2-2	CAWSGGSNTGELFF	TGTGCCTGGAGTGGGGGCTCGAACACCGGGGAGCTGTTTTTT
TRBV28	.	.	TRBJ1-1	CASSTPSGVPSEAFF	TGTGCCAGCAGTACACCCTCGGGAGTGCCTAGTGAAGCTTTCTTT
TRBV4-1	TRBD1	.	TRBJ2-2	CASSPRQGRSNTGELFF	TGCGCCAGCAGCCCGCGACAGGGTCGCTCAAACACCGGGGAGCTGTTTTTT
TRBV29-1	TRBD1	once	TRBJ1-1	CSVRTGGRTEAFF	TGCAGCGTTAGGACAGGGGGCAGGACTGAAGCTTTCTTT
TRBV10-3	TRBD1	.	TRBJ1-1	CAISEGQGGTEAFF	TGTGCCATCAGTGAGGGACAGGGCGGGACTGAAGCTTTCTTT
TRBV20-1	.	.	TRBJ2-7	CSATSLYEQYF	TGCAGTGCTACCAGTCTCTACGAGCAGTACTTC
TRBV5-5	.	.	TRBJ1-5	CASSLDREMPQHF	TGTGCCAGCAGCTTGGACAGGGAAATGCCCCAGCATTTT
TRBV13	.	.	TRBJ1-2	CASSPGATIGYTF	TGTGCCAGCAGCCCCGGAGCCACGATCGGCTACACCTTC
TRBV2	TRBD1	.	TRBJ2-5	CARRTTGEETQYF	TGTGCCAGAAGGACGACAGGGGAGGAGACCCAGTACTTC
TRBV5-1	TRBD2	.	TRBJ2-2	CASSSPSGGPVRPGELFF	TGCGCCAGCAGCTCCCCTAGCGGGGGGCCAGTTCGCCCCGGGGAGCTGTTTTTT
TRBV6-4	TRBD1	.	TRBJ1-2	CASSQMAGTAKSRDGYTF	TGTGCCAGCAGCCAGATGGCCGGGACAGCCAAATCCCGGGACGGCTACACCTTC
TRBV4-1	.	.	TRBJ1-3	CASSPLRSGLSGNTIYF	TGCGCCAGCAGCCCTCTTCGTTCAGGCCTCTCTGGAAACACCATATATTTT
TRBV9	.	.	TRBJ1-3	CASSPRSSGNTIYF	TGTGCCAGCAGTCCACGGTCGTCTGGAAACACCATATATTTT
TRBV4-1	.	.	TRBJ1-5	CASSQARRGVEQPQHF	TGCGCCAGCAGCCAAGCCAGGCGGGGGGTTGAACAGCCCCAGCATTTT
TRBV6-6	.	.	TRBJ1-6	CASSSSGGALSPLHF	TGTGCCAGCAGTTCCTCCGGGGGGGCCCTTTCACCCCTCCACTTT
TRBV6-2/TRBV6-3	.	once	TRBJ2-5	CASSYSGGEETQYF	TGTGCCAGCAGTTACTCTGGCGGGGAAGAGACCCAGTACTTC
TRBV28	.	.	TRBJ2-1	CASSYGSSYNEQFF	TGTGCCAGCAGTTACGGGAGCTCCTACAATGAGCAGTTCTTC
TRBV19	TRBD1	.	TRBJ1-2	CASMTGNYGYTF	TGTGCCAGTATGACAGGGAACTATGGCTACACCTTC
TRBV7-9	.	.	TRBJ1-2	CASSLPGYGYTF	TGTGCCAGCAGCTTACCGGGATACGGCTACACCTTC
TRBV5-1	.	.	TRBJ2-7	CASSLGASYEQYF	TGCGCCAGCAGCTTGGGAGCGAGCTACGAGCAGTACTTC
TRBV5-4	TRBD1	.	TRBJ1-6	CASSLATGGDNSPLHF	TGTGCCAGCAGCTTGGCCACAGGGGGCGATAATTCACCCCTCCACTTT
TRBV6-6	.	.	TRBJ2-1	CASSHRDNEQFF	TGTGCCAGCAGCCACCGGGACAATGAGCAGTTCTTC
TRBV11-2	.	.	TRBJ2-7	CASSSAISRPEQYF	TGTGCCAGCAGCTCTGCAATATCTAGGCCCGAGCAGTACTTC
TRBV29-1	TRBD1	.	TRBJ1-2	CSVEGAGGSYGYTF	TGCAGCGTTGAAGGGGCAGGGGGCAGCTATGGCTACACCTTC
TRBV5-4	.	once	TRBJ2-7	CASGPYEGYEQYF	TGTGCCAGCGGCCCATACGAGGGCTACGAGCAGTACTTC
TRBV5-1	.	.	TRBJ1-1	CASSLEADMIAFF	TGCGCCAGCAGCTTGGAAGCAGACATGATAGCTTTCTTT
TRBV18	TRBD1	.	TRBJ1-2	CASSLGQGEIYGYTF	TGTGCCAGCTCCCTCGGACAGGGAGAAATCTATGGCTACACCTTC
TRBV19	.	.	TRBJ1-3	CASTPGTGNTIYF	TGTGCCAGTACCCCCGGGACAGGAAACACCATATATTTT
TRBV18	.	.	TRBJ2-7	CASSPRGSSSYEQYF	TGTGCCAGCTCACCCAGGGGTTCGAGCTCCTACGAGCAGTACTTC
TRBV6-1	.	.	TRBJ1-5	CASSEGAHYSNQPQHF	TGTGCCAGCAGTGAAGGTGCCCACTATAGCAATCAGCCCCAGCATTTT
TRBV6-5	.	.	TRBJ1-2	CASSIWRGYGYTF	TGTGCCAGCAGTATTTGGAGAGGCTATGGCTACACCTTC
TRBV6-2/TRBV6-3	.	.	TRBJ2-1	CASSYAAGARQLSSYNEQFF	TGTGCCAGCAGTTACGCGGCGGGGGCCCGGCAATTAAGCTCCTACAATGAGCAGTTCTTC
TRBV10-3	TRBD2	.	TRBJ2-7	CAISSGTSGSEQYF	TGTGCCATCAGTTCTGGGACTAGCGGGAGCGAGCAGTACTTC
TRBV3-1/TRBV3-2	.	.	TRBJ1-1	CASSQDGFLGGGTEAFF	TGTGCCAGCAGCCAAGACGGGTTCCTGGGGGGGGGAACTGAAGCTTTCTTT
TRBV24-1	.	few	TRBJ1-2	CATSDYGGYGYTF	TGTGCCACCAGTGATTATGGAGGATATGGCTACACCTTC
TRBV7-9	.	.	TRBJ1-2	CASSFLRSYGYTF	TGTGCCAGCAGCTTTCTTCGTTCCTATGGCTACACCTTC
TRBV9	TRBD1	.	TRBJ1-4	CASSVEDGTGEKLFF	TGTGCCAGCAGCGTAGAGGATGGGACAGGAGAAAAACTGTTTTTT
TRBV12-5	.	.	TRBJ1-3	CASGGLRDGGLYSGNTIYF	TGTGCTAGTGGGGGACTCCGGGACGGCGGGTTGTACTCTGGAAACACCATATATTTT
TRBV2	TRBD1	.	TRBJ1-6	CASSPIQDRVIMIAPLHF	TGTGCCAGCAGCCCTATCCAGGACAGGGTGATAATGATAGCACCCCTCCACTTT
TRBV12-5	.	.	TRBJ2-7	CASGLVSHASRVTLTRRGEQYF	TGTGCTAGTGGTTTGGTTTCCCATGCCTCTCGCGTTACCTTAACCCGTAGAGGCGAGCAGTACTTC
TRBV23-1	.	.	TRBJ2-7	CASLAGSSYEQYF	TGCGCCAGCCTCGCAGGGTCCTCCTACGAGCAGTACTTC
TRBV19	TRBD1	few	TRBJ1-5	CASSVGQGRYSNQPQHF	TGTGCCAGTAGTGTTGGACAGGGCAGATATAGCAATCAGCCCCAGCATTTT
TRBV18	.	.	TRBJ2-7	CASSPNGHSTYEQYF	TGTGCCAGCTCACCCAATGGACATTCCACCTACGAGCAGTACTTC
TRBV28	.	.	TRBJ1-2	CASSFVGADYGYTF	TGTGCCAGCAGTTTCGTGGGGGCCGACTATGGCTACACCTTC
TRBV27	TRBD1	once	TRBJ1-1	CATLPLDRIPNTEAFF	TGTGCCACCCTCCCCCTGGACAGGATTCCGAACACTGAAGCTTTCTTT